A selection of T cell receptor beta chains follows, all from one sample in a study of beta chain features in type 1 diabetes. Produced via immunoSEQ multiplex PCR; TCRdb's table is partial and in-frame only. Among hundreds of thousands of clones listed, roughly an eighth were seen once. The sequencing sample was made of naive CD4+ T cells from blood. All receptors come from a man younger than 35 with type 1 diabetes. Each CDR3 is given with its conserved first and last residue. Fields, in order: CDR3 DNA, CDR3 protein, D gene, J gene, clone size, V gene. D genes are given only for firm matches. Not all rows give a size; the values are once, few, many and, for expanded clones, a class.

CDR3nt: TGTGCCAGTAGTATGATGGCACCTAGTACCCAGTACTTC
CDR3aa: CASSMMAPSTQYF
d_gene: .
j_gene: TRBJ2-5
abundance: .
v_gene: TRBV19

CDR3nt: TGTGCCAGCCTCCCAGGGGCTGGTGCTAATGAAAAACTGTTTTTT
CDR3aa: CASLPGAGANEKLFF
d_gene: .
j_gene: TRBJ1-4
abundance: few
v_gene: TRBV18

CDR3nt: TGCAGGTCGGACAGGGAGAACCCCCCCGGCTATGGCTACACCTTC
CDR3aa: CRSDRENPPGYGYTF
d_gene: TRBD1
j_gene: TRBJ1-2
abundance: few
v_gene: TRBV29-1

CDR3nt: TGCAGCGTTAGGGTGGCCGCCGGGAGGGAGCAGTACTTC
CDR3aa: CSVRVAAGREQYF
d_gene: TRBD2
j_gene: TRBJ2-7
abundance: few
v_gene: TRBV29-1

CDR3nt: TGTGCCAGCAGCTCGGGGCCGTATGGCTACACCTTC
CDR3aa: CASSSGPYGYTF
d_gene: .
j_gene: TRBJ1-2
abundance: few
v_gene: TRBV7-9

CDR3nt: TGTGCCAGCAGCCCAGCAGGTTATGGCTACACCTTC
CDR3aa: CASSPAGYGYTF
d_gene: .
j_gene: TRBJ1-2
abundance: .
v_gene: TRBV7-8

CDR3nt: TGCGCCAGCAGCCGATCGGAGAGCTCTAACTATGGCTACACCTTC
CDR3aa: CASSRSESSNYGYTF
d_gene: .
j_gene: TRBJ1-2
abundance: .
v_gene: TRBV5-1

CDR3nt: TGTGCCAGCAGCTCTCCCGGACAGGCAAACTACGAGCAGTACTTC
CDR3aa: CASSSPGQANYEQYF
d_gene: TRBD1
j_gene: TRBJ2-7
abundance: .
v_gene: TRBV5-4

CDR3nt: TGTGCCAGCAGCCCGGGTGTTAGCCGAGAGACCCAGTACTTC
CDR3aa: CASSPGVSRETQYF
d_gene: .
j_gene: TRBJ2-5
abundance: few
v_gene: TRBV4-2

CDR3nt: TGTGCCAGCACTCCGGGGGGCAATCAGCCCCAGCATTTT
CDR3aa: CASTPGGNQPQHF
d_gene: .
j_gene: TRBJ1-5
abundance: few
v_gene: TRBV7-9

CDR3nt: TGTGCCAGTAGCCTCACAGGGCTGGGCACTGAAGCTTTCTTT
CDR3aa: CASSLTGLGTEAFF
d_gene: .
j_gene: TRBJ1-1
abundance: .
v_gene: TRBV19

CDR3nt: TGCTCCGGTATGGCTAGCGGTCTTTACGAGCAGTACTTC
CDR3aa: CSGMASGLYEQYF
d_gene: TRBD2
j_gene: TRBJ2-7
abundance: few
v_gene: TRBV30

CDR3nt: TGTGCCAGCTCACCACCCTCCAGCTACGAGCAGTACTTC
CDR3aa: CASSPPSSYEQYF
d_gene: .
j_gene: TRBJ2-7
abundance: few
v_gene: TRBV18

CDR3nt: TGTGCCATCAGCCCCGGACTTACGGACGAGCAGTACTTC
CDR3aa: CAISPGLTDEQYF
d_gene: .
j_gene: TRBJ2-7
abundance: .
v_gene: TRBV10-3

CDR3nt: TGTGCCAGCAGCTCAGGGGGCTTTGGCTACACCTTC
CDR3aa: CASSSGGFGYTF
d_gene: TRBD1
j_gene: TRBJ1-2
abundance: few
v_gene: TRBV11-2

CDR3nt: TGTGCCAGCAGCGTAGGATTTCCGAACACTGAAGCTTTCTTT
CDR3aa: CASSVGFPNTEAFF
d_gene: .
j_gene: TRBJ1-1
abundance: .
v_gene: TRBV9

CDR3nt: TGCGCCAGCAGCTTCCTCCCACTTGGCACGGCACGGCAGTACGAGCAGTACTTC
CDR3aa: CASSFLPLGTARQYEQYF
d_gene: .
j_gene: TRBJ2-7
abundance: .
v_gene: TRBV5-1

CDR3nt: TGCAGCGTATTAGGGCAGCCCCAGCATTTT
CDR3aa: CSVLGQPQHF
d_gene: .
j_gene: TRBJ1-5
abundance: .
v_gene: TRBV20-1

CDR3nt: TGTGCCAGCAGTGGACAGGGGAGAAAATATGGCTACACCTTC
CDR3aa: CASSGQGRKYGYTF
d_gene: TRBD1
j_gene: TRBJ1-2
abundance: .
v_gene: TRBV27

CDR3nt: TGTGCCAGCAGTTACTCCGGGACACTGTCATCAGATACGCAGTATTTT
CDR3aa: CASSYSGTLSSDTQYF
d_gene: .
j_gene: TRBJ2-3
abundance: .
v_gene: TRBV6-6

CDR3nt: TGTGCCAGTAGTATAGGACTAGCGGCCTCCTACGAGCAGTACTTC
CDR3aa: CASSIGLAASYEQYF
d_gene: TRBD2
j_gene: TRBJ2-7
abundance: .
v_gene: TRBV19

CDR3nt: TGTGCCAGCAGTCCGGGACAGGGGTACGGCACAGATACGCAGTATTTT
CDR3aa: CASSPGQGYGTDTQYF
d_gene: TRBD1
j_gene: TRBJ2-3
abundance: .
v_gene: TRBV2

CDR3nt: TGTGCTAGCAGCTTAGGACAGGGGGGAAAACTGTTTTTT
CDR3aa: CASSLGQGGKLFF
d_gene: TRBD1
j_gene: TRBJ1-4
abundance: few
v_gene: TRBV7-7

CDR3nt: TGTGCCAGCAGACCCCCCATCAGGCGGGGTTATAGCACAGATACGCAGTATTTT
CDR3aa: CASRPPIRRGYSTDTQYF
d_gene: .
j_gene: TRBJ2-3
abundance: few
v_gene: TRBV27